This TCR beta chain came from a study of blood T cell repertoires in COVID-19. Looking at the study overall: Italy, Spain and the United States were the sources of the convalescent and acute COVID-19 samples. The cDNA or gDNA used as material had been derived from T cells, B-cell-depleted T cells, or PBMCs.

Recovery among Cohort 3 donors was established by two negative PCRs, clearance, or symptom resolution. Trimming stripped 1 base from V and 0 bases from J, with 4 bases between. The CDR3 loop spans 14 amino acids. Germline V gene lookup returns CDR1 LGHDT and CDR2 YNNKEL (reference sequence). Profiled with immunoSEQ multiplex PCR; TCRdb holds only in-frame clones, not every one. The sample holds around 310,000 clones, 80% to 90% seen once. The specimen was PBMCs or T cells enriched from blood (not recorded which). The chain carries TRBV3-1 (or the pseudogene TRBV3-2) and TRBJ1-5, with D unresolved. This receptor was obtained from a man aged 25 to 40 who had recovered from COVID-19. CDR3 amino acids: CASSQVYSNQPQHF. The CDR3 DNA sequence: TGTGCCAGCAGCCAAGTTTATAGCAATCAGCCCCAGCATTTT.